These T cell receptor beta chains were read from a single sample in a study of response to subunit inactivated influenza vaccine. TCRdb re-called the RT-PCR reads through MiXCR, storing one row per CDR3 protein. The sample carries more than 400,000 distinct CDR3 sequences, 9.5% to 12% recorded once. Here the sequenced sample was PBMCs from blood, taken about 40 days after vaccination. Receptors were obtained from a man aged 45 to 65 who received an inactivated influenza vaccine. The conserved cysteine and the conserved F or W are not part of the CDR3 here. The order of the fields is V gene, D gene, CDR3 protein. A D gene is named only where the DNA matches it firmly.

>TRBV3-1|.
ATNLRGTGELF
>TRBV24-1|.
ATSATGQYSKQY
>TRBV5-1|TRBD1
ASSAGTGGARTEAF
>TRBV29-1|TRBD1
SVDTGGVTGELF
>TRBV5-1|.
ASSLVTDNEQF
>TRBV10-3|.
AISEGSGTDTQY
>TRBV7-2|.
ASSPNRVVNGYT
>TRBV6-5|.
ASSYDGYRPEKLF
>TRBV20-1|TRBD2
SAGGLAGKAMGIQY
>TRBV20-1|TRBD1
SASHATGGRTDTQY
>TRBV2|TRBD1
ASRVQGAGEKLF
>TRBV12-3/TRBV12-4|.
ASSLVPGVGGETQY
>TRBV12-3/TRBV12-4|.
ASSLARRDRGSSIQY
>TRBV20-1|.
SAREGDWTGFNEQF
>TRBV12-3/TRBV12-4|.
ASSSAWNTEAF
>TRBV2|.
ASTRDDYEQY
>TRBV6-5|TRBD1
ASSLTGIQPQH
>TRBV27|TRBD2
ASSLGLAGNTGELF
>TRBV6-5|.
ASSHISGTLNTGELF
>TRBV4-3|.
ASSHPLAGGSEQF
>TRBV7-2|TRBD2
ASSLGGRAQY
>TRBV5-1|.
ASSLEHGNQPQH
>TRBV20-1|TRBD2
SATSGRRGGHEQY
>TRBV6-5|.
ASSYSPSLGTQY
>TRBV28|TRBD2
ASSPIAGGGETQY
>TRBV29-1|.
SVERVFRLYNEQF
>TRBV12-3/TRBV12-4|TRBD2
ASSPRLAGAETQY
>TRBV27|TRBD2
ASRELAGGSTDTQY
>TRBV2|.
ASSEADRTEQF
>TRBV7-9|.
ASSPTGGTNTEAF
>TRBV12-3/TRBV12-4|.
ASSPRRGEQY
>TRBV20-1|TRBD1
SAREYPGGEQY
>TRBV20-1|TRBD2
SARTSGSSYEQY
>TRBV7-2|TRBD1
ASSSGTGTGLIV
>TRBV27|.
ASSPGVDPYQETQY
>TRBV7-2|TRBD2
ASSSGGLHTDTQY
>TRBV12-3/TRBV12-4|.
ASSLEEAPQH
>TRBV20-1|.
SARDKGKVSYEQY
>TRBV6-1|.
ASSAENAGYGYT
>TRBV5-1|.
ASSFAQGGYTEAF
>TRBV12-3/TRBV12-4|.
ASSRTGPNEKLF
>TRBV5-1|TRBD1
ASSTGQGNEQF
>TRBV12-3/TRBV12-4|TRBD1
ASSRGQGETYEQY
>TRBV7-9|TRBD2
ASSPRTSASYEQY
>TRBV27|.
ASSLLGAGDTQY
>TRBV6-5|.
ASSYVGGQVYGYT
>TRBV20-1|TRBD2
SARSGLAGGLAKNIQY
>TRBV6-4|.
ASSDSFLPPNTEAF
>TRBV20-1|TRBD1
SAIRDRFSEQF
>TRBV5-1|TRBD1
ASSFSPGQGAGEQY
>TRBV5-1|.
ASKAGTDLHEQY
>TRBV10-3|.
AISEAIRDYEQY
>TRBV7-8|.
ASSLGLSARSSYEQY
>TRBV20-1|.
SARLRGSTDTGELF
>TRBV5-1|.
ASSLRRGRDSKNIQY